These T cell receptor beta chains were read from a single sample in a study of control samples from healthy donors and cancer patients. Some clones are missing from TCRdb's copy, which holds only in-frame ones; the method was immunoSEQ multiplex PCR. Here the sample spans 200,000 or so clones, about 93% being singletons. Sequencing was done on a sample of blood. These receptors originate from a man aged 45-60 years in good health. Both conserved end residues are part of each CDR3.

>TRBV6-6
CASSTSAGGNEQFF
>TRBV5-1
CASSFQSAGGYEQYF
>TRBV18
CASSTGEGIYGYTF
>TRBV4-1
CASSQAGMSSYEQYF
>TRBV30
CACGWLNQPQHF
>TRBV6-5
CASSLGLGQYEQYF
>TRBV5-1
CASSLRGQGYNEQFF
>TRBV20-1
CSARDRTGTTF
>TRBV10-3
CAISASGNTEAFF
>TRBV6-2/TRBV6-3
CASSPKRGGRTDTQYF
>TRBV6-5
CASRIGGLGNQPQHF
>TRBV7-8
CASSSTVTDTQYF
>TRBV5-1
CASSLEGGDTEAFF
>TRBV18
CASSPPTQGIGTF
>TRBV6-1
CASSEVAGGYNEQFF
>TRBV4-1
CASSSRTGGVTNEKLFF
>TRBV10-3
CAISVTGGDTEAFF
>TRBV7-2
CASSTGFWGTEAFF
>TRBV7-9
CASRTGTPNSPLHF
>TRBV5-8
CASSLAHQTTEQYF
>TRBV18
CASSPAVTSAVTF
>TRBV12-3/TRBV12-4
CASSLGENTEAFF
>TRBV7-2
CASSFTGDQETQYF
>TRBV20-1
CSATDRVGYNEQFF
>TRBV6-6
CASSYSTPVYGYTF
>TRBV20-1
CSASTGGPTGELFF
>TRBV5-1
CASSFPGSTYNEQFF
>TRBV30
CASTSGTYEQYF
>TRBV7-9
CASSFATTGSSSPLHF